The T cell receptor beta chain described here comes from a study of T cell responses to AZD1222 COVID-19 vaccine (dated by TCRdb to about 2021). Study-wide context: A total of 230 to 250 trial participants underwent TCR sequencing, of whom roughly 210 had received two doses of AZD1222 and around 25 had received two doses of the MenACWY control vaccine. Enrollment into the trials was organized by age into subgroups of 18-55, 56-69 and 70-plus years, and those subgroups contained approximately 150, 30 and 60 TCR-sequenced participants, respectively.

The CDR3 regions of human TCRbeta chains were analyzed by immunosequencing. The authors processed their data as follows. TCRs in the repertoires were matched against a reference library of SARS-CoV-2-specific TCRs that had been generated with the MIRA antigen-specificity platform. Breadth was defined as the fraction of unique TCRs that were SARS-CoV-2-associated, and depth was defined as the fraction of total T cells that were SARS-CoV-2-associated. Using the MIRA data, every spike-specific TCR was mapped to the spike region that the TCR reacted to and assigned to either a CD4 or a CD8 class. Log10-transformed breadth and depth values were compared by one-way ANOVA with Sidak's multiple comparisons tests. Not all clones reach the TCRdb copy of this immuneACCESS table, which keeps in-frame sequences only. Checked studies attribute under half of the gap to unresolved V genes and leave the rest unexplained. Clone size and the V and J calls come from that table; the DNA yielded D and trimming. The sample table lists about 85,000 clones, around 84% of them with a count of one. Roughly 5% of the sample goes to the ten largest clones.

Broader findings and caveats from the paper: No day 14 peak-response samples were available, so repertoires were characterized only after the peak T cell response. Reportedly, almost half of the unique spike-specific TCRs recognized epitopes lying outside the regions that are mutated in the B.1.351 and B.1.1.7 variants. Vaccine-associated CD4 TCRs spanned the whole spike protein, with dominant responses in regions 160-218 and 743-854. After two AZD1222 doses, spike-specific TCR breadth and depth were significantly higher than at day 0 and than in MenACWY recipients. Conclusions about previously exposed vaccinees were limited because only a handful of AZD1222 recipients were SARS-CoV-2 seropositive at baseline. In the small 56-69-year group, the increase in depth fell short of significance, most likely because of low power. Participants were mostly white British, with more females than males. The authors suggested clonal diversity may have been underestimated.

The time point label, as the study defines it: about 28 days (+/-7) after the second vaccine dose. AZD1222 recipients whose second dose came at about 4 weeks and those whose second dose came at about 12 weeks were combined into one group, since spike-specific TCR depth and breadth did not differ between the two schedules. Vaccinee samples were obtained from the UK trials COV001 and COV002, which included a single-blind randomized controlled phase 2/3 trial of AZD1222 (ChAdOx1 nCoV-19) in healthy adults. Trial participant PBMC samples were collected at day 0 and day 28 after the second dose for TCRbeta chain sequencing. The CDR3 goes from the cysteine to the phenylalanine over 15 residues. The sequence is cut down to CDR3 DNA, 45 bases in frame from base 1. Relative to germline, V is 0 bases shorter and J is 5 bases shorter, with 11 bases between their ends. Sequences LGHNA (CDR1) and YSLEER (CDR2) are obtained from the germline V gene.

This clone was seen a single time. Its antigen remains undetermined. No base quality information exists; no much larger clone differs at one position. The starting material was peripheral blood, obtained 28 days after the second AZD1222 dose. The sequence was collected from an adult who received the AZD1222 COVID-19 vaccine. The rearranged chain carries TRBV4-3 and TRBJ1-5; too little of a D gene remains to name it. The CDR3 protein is CASSQDPGLDQPQHF. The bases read TGCGCCAGCAGCCAAGATCCGGGGTTAGATCAGCCCCAGCATTTT.